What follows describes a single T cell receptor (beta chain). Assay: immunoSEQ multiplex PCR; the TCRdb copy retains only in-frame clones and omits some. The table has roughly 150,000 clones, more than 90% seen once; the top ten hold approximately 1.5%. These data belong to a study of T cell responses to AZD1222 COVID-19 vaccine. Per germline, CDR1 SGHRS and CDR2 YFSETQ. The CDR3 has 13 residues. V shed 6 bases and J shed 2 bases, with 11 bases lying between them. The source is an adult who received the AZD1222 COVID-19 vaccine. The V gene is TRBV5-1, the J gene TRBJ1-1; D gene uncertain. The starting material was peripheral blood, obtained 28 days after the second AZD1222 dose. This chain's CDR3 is CASTPLGNTEAFF. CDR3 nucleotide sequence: TGCGCCAGCACCCCATTGGGAAACACTGAAGCTTTCTTT. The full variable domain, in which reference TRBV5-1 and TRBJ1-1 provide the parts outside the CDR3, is KAGVTQTPRYLIKTRGQQVTLSCSPISGHRSVSWYQQTPGQGLQFLFEYFSETQRNKGNFPGRFSGRQFSNSRSEMNVSTLELGDSALYLCASTPLGNTEAFFGQGTRLTVV.